Sequencing of this T cell receptor (beta chain) was carried out in a study of cytomegalovirus exposure and HLA in healthy donors. The length of the CDR3 is 16 residues. Trimming cost V 2 bases and J 5 bases; bases outside gene matches: 10. Germline assignment: CDR1 SEHNR and CDR2 FQNEAQ (reference sequence). The assay was immunoSEQ multiplex PCR, and TCRdb's table has in-frame clones only and misses some. Here the sample spans roughly 150,000 clones, roughly nine tenths being singletons. The chain recombines TRBV7-9 with TRBJ2-5; 8 bases are shared with TRBD2. What was sequenced was PBMCs. This TCR was recovered from a young man in good health and CMV-seronegative. The CDR3 is CASSLLAGPVEETQYF. The CDR3 region has the DNA TGTGCCAGCAGCTTACTAGCGGGCCCCGTTGAGGAGACCCAGTACTTC. The full variable domain, with the rest looked up from reference TRBV7-9 and TRBJ2-5, is DTGVSQNPRHKITKRGQNVTFRCDPISEHNRLYWYRQTLGQGPEFLTYFQNEAQLEKSRLLSDRFSAERPKGSFSTLEIQRTEQGDSAMYLCASSLLAGPVEETQYFGPGTRLLVL.